Sequencing of this TCR beta chain was carried out in a study of human T cells and chemical hapten exposure. Study-wide findings and caveats: Among expanded TCRs, significantly more large CDR3 similarity clusters formed than among controls.

Germline assignment: CDR1 LNHNV and CDR2 YYDKDF (reference sequence). There are 13 residues in the CDR3. V lost 4 bases, J lost 6 bases, and 9 bases lay in between. Individual cDNA molecules received unique molecular identifiers in the library. TCRdb redid the calling of the RACE reads with MiXCR, one entry per CDR3 protein. The repertoire consists of more than 100,000 distinct CDR3 sequences, with less than 15% occurring once and the leading ten covering approximately 2.6%. Noted time point: pre-sensitization, week 0. Treatment specified: therapeutic diphenylcyclopropenone sensitization with weekly scalp DPC. Only after blood had been drawn was each patch test applied. Sample donors consisted of patients with alopecia, aged 18 to 70 years, who were suitable for DPC. The table lists this clonotype with a few counts. The antigen is not known.

This clonotype originated in a woman under 30 with alopecia areata. Some clones in this sample may be carry-over from other donors' samples. The rearrangement uses TRBV15 and TRBJ2-2, with D unclear. The specimen was whole blood, collected in connection with sensitization to the hapten diphenylcyclopropenone (DPC). This CDR3 is CATSNPPSGELFF. The CDR3 DNA reads as TGTGCCACCAGCAACCCGCCCTCCGGGGAGCTGTTTTTT.